This T cell receptor (beta chain) was recovered during a study of tumor-infiltrating lymphocytes in primary liver carcinoma. Study-wide points: Tumor-adjacent and tumor-blood pairs showed less overlap than tumor region pairs.

The table lists this clonotype with a few counts. Its antigen is unidentified. Production of TCR beta cDNA used around 0.45 ug total RNA together with a constant-region primer. Three nested multiplex PCR rounds, a slightly modified ARM-PCR method, built the TCR beta libraries. Both of the initial two PCR rounds ran for around 9 cycles and employed TRBV1-TRBV30 forward primers alongside a C-beta reverse primer. Each CDR3 protein is one row after TCRdb ran MiXCR on the multiplex PCR reads. The sample holds roughly 180,000 distinct CDR3 sequences, about 60% seen once. The V segment lost 3 bases and the J segment 3 bases; nucleotides outside the gene matches: 0. Germline V gene sequence: CDR1 MGHRA, CDR2 YSYEKL. The CDR3 consists of 15 residues. Blood RNA was derived from unsorted whole blood, and germline DNA was extracted too.

This TCR was recovered from a man in his forties or fifties with primary liver carcinoma and hepatitis B virus infection. This chain links TRBV4-1 with TRBJ2-5; TRBD2 matches at 14 bases. The source material was peripheral blood. The CDR3 nucleotides are TGCGCCAGCAGCCAGGGACTAGCGGGAGAAGAGACCCAGTACTTC. It codes for CASSQGLAGEETQYF.